The 24 T cell receptor beta chains listed next were all sequenced from one sample in a study of technical replicates of blood from a few donors (dated by TCRdb to the late 2010s). Libraries were built with the immunoSEQ multiplex PCR assay. In its TCRdb copy, this immuneACCESS table keeps in-frame sequences only and misses some clones. Where compared with another copy, unresolved V genes explain less than half of these, and the others have no known cause. This sample lists tens of thousands of clones; roughly 97% were detected once. The ten largest clones add up to more than 0.25% of the sample. The sequenced sample consisted of T cells isolated from PBMCs. The source is a human donor in good health.

V and J are TRBV6-4 and TRBJ2-2; 8 bases are shared with TRBD1. Per germline, CDR1 MRHNA and CDR2 SNTAGT. The CDR3 extends over 15 amino acids. The V segment lost 4 bases and the J segment 4 bases; nucleotides outside the gene matches: 5. CDR3 loop: CASSGATGATGELFF. DNA for the CDR3: TGTGCCAGCAGTGGGGCGACAGGGGCCACCGGGGAGCTGTTTTTT.

This chain connects TRBV5-1 to TRBJ2-1; no clear D. The CDR3 covers 13 residues. Trimming stripped 4 bases from V and 7 bases from J, with 12 bases between. Germline-derived CDR1 and CDR2 are SGHRS and YFSETQ. The CDR3 here is CASSRPPGNEQFF. The DNA of the CDR3 is TGCGCCAGCAGCCGACCTCCCGGGAATGAGCAGTTCTTC. The entire variable domain, with the rest obtained from reference TRBV5-1 and TRBJ2-1, is as follows: KAGVTQTPRYLIKTRGQQVTLSCSPISGHRSVSWYQQTPGQGLQFLFEYFSETQRNKGNFPGRFSGRQFSNSRSEMNVSTLELGDSALYLCASSRPPGNEQFFGPGTRLTVL.

Written as DNA, the CDR3 is TGTGCCAGCAGCGTCGGGACAGGGTTGTACGAGCAGTACTTC. Its protein product is CASSVGTGLYEQYF. The chain couples TRBV6-5 to TRBJ2-7; 9 nucleotides line up with TRBD1. Germline lookup yields CDR1 MNHEY and CDR2 SVGAGI. The CDR3 totals 14 residues. V lost 6 bases and J lost 4; bases outside the gene matches: 7.

The chain employs TRBV28 and TRBJ2-1; 13 positions match TRBD2. V dropped 3 bases and J dropped 2; count of bases not matched to a gene: 1. The length of the CDR3 is 16 residues. The germline gives CDR1 MDHEN, CDR2 SYDVKM. The CDR3 protein is CASSFGTSGAYNEQFF. For the CDR3, the DNA is TGTGCCAGCAGTTTCGGGACTAGCGGGGCCTACAATGAGCAGTTCTTC. Full variable domain (remainder filled in from reference TRBV28 and TRBJ2-1): DVKVTQSSRYLVKRTGEKVFLECVQDMDHENMFWYRQDPGLGLRLIYFSYDVKMKEKGDIPEGYSVSREKKERFSLILESASTNQTSMYLCASSFGTSGAYNEQFFGPGTRLTVL.

The V call is TRBV6-5, the J call TRBJ2-5; D may be TRBD1 (5 bases). The CDR3 has 15 amino acids. Looked up from germline, CDR1 is MNHEY and CDR2 is SVGAGI. Between the trimmed V and J ends, which lost 6 bases and 5 bases, there was a span of 19 bases. Here the CDR3 reads CASSRDDSLLETQYF. The CDR3 region has the DNA TGTGCCAGCAGCCGAGACGACAGTCTCCTTGAGACCCAGTACTTC.

V and J are TRBV9 and TRBJ2-3; 11 positions match TRBD2. The CDR3 consists of 16 residues. Germline CDR1 and CDR2: SGDLS and YYNGEE. The V gene end was trimmed by 0 bases and the J gene end by 4 bases; junction bases not matched to a gene: 4. This CDR3 is CASSVGTSGSSDTQYF. DNA of the CDR3: TGTGCCAGCAGCGTAGGTACTAGCGGGAGTTCAGATACGCAGTATTTT.

J is TRBJ2-7 and V is TRBV6-5; 8 nucleotides agree with TRBD2. This CDR3 has 14 residues. Germline V gene data show CDR1 as MNHEY and CDR2 as SVGAGI. With 2 bases clipped from V and 2 bases from J, the junction kept 2 bases outside the gene matches. The CDR3 reads CASSYEGLAYEQYF. The CDR3 nucleotides are TGTGCCAGCAGTTACGAGGGACTAGCCTACGAGCAGTACTTC.

The chain has TRBV29-1 and TRBJ2-1; 9 bases are shared with TRBD2. The CDR3 has 14 amino acids. The trim removed 3 bases at V and 9 bases at J, leaving 9 bases unmatched. Germline assignment: CDR1 SQVTM and CDR2 ANQGSEA. This CDR3 reads CSVEVAGDRIEQFF. The CDR3 bases are TGCAGCGTTGAGGTAGCGGGAGACAGGATTGAGCAGTTCTTC.

This clone has a single count. The chain has TRBV5-6 and TRBJ1-2; 7 bases fit TRBD1. Germline CDR1 is SGHDT and CDR2 is YYEEEE. V lost 4 bases, J lost 4 bases, and 7 bases stayed unmatched. This CDR3 comprises 14 residues. The CDR3: CASSPGTAPYGYTF. The CDR3 DNA follows: TGTGCCAGCAGCCCCGGGACAGCTCCCTATGGCTACACCTTC.

The gene calls are TRBV28 and TRBJ1-5; D is uncertain. V was trimmed by 5 bases and J by 1 base, leaving 9 bases between them. The germline CDR1 and CDR2 sequences are MDHEN and SYDVKM. The CDR3 totals 14 residues. CDR3 sequence: CASSPSLSNQPQHF. In DNA, the CDR3 is TGTGCCAGCAGTCCCTCCCTGAGCAATCAGCCCCAGCATTTT.

The chain joins TRBV11-2 to TRBJ2-1; D is undetermined. This CDR3 is 15 amino acids long. V lost 0 bases, J lost 8 bases, and 14 bases lay in between. Germline V gene data show CDR1 as SGHAT and CDR2 as FQNNGV. The CDR3 protein is CASSLDSRLFDEQFF. In DNA, the CDR3 is TGTGCCAGCAGCTTAGATTCGCGACTGTTTGATGAGCAGTTCTTC.

The chain links TRBV18 to TRBJ1-1; perhaps TRBD1 as D (6 bases). This CDR3 spans 16 amino acids. Germline V gene sequence: CDR1 KGHSH, CDR2 LQKENI. The germline V and J ends were trimmed by 5 bases and 1 base, with 17 bases remaining between them. CDR3 residues: CASSSLQGKGNTEAFF. DNA for the CDR3: TGTGCCAGCTCATCATTACAGGGAAAGGGGAACACTGAAGCTTTCTTT.

The chain couples TRBV7-2 to TRBJ2-5; D might be TRBD2 (6 bases). The CDR3 runs to 14 residues. The germline V gene has CDR1 SGHTA and CDR2 FQGNSA. Between the trimmed V and J ends, which lost 3 bases and 5 bases, there was a span of 13 bases. CDR3 sequence (DNA): TGTGCCAGCAGCTTGGGACTCCCGGTGGAGACCCAGTACTTC. As protein: CASSLGLPVETQYF.

The table lists this clone with a count of one. The chain couples TRBV6-5 to TRBJ2-7, with a tentative D call TRBD2 (7 bases). Germline CDR1 is MNHEY and CDR2 is SVGAGI. The CDR3 is 14 amino acids. The V end lost 6 bases, the J end lost 6 bases, and 18 bases lay between the germline ends. CDR3 residues: CASSRGGTGVEQYF. The CDR3 DNA reads TGTGCCAGCAGCAGGGGAGGGACGGGGGTCGAGCAGTACTTC.

The chain employs TRBV9 and TRBJ2-7; 7 positions match TRBD1. From germline, CDR1 is SGDLS and CDR2 YYNGEE. This CDR3 region has 15 residues. J lost 4 bases, V lost 3 bases, and 10 bases had no gene match. DNA for the CDR3: TGTGCCAGCAGCGCAACCCCCGGGACAGAGTACGAGCAGTACTTC. This gives the protein CASSATPGTEYEQYF.

The genes are TRBV9 and TRBJ2-7; 9 bases line up with TRBD2. This CDR3 contains 15 residues. V lost 3 bases to trimming and J lost 4 bases; unmatched junction nucleotides: 8. CDR1 and CDR2 (germline): SGDLS, YYNGEE. Here the CDR3 DNA reads TGTGCCAGCAGCGCGATAGCGGGAGAAGGTTACGAGCAGTACTTC. This codes for CASSAIAGEGYEQYF.

The chain has TRBV19 and TRBJ2-7; TRBD2 agrees at 11 bases. With 1 base clipped from V and 6 bases from J, the junction kept 11 bases outside the gene matches. Per germline, CDR1 LNHDA and CDR2 SQIVND (reference sequence). The CDR3 has 17 amino acids. The CDR3 region is CASSIVVLSGTSGEQYF. The CDR3 DNA sequence: TGTGCCAGTAGTATAGTAGTTCTATCCGGGACTAGCGGCGAGCAGTACTTC.

This CDR3 is CASSSVQETQYF. The CDR3 bases are TGTGCCAGTAGCAGCGTACAAGAGACCCAGTACTTC. The chain carries TRBV19 and TRBJ2-5; D gene uncertain. Looked up from germline, CDR1 is LNHDA and CDR2 is SQIVND (reference sequence). V dropped 6 bases and J dropped 2 bases, with 7 bases sitting between them. The CDR3 consists of 12 residues.

V gene TRBV29-1 combines with J gene TRBJ2-7, with a possible D match to TRBD1 (6 bases). Germline V CDR1 and CDR2: SQVTM, ANQGSEA. V was trimmed by 4 bases and J by 4 bases, leaving 17 bases between them. This CDR3 spans 14 amino acids. The CDR3 reads CSVGGTGSGYEQYF. In DNA form, the CDR3 reads TGCAGCGTTGGGGGAACAGGGTCCGGGTACGAGCAGTACTTC.

This clone was counted once. CDR3 coding DNA: TGTGCCAGCAGTGAAGCGCCGGAGGGCAATCAGCCCCAGCATTTT. Its translation: CASSEAPEGNQPQHF. The rearrangement uses TRBV6-1 and TRBJ1-5; no firm D call. This CDR3 is 15 amino acids long. Germline CDR1 reads MNHNS; CDR2 reads SASEGT. V dropped 0 bases and J dropped 2 bases, with 8 bases sitting between them.

The gene calls are TRBV5-6 and TRBJ1-1; no clear D. Germline V gene sequence: CDR1 SGHDT, CDR2 YYEEEE. Trimming left V 0 bases short and J 2 bases short, with 5 bases between. This CDR3 region has 13 residues. The CDR3 sequence: CASSLGDNTEAFF. CDR3 in DNA: TGTGCCAGCAGCTTGGGAGATAACACTGAAGCTTTCTTT.

The rearrangement uses TRBV2 and TRBJ1-4; TRBD1 is a possible D gene (5 bases). The germline gives CDR1 SNHLY, CDR2 FYNNEI. The CDR3 length is 14 residues. V was cut by 3 bases and J by 8 bases, with 13 bases left in between. The CDR3 region has the DNA TGTGCCAGCAGTGATATGGGGCGCAGGGAAAAACTGTTTTTT. Encoded protein: CASSDMGRREKLFF. Filled out from reference TRBV2 and TRBJ1-4, the complete variable domain reads EPEVTQTPSHQVTQMGQEVILRCVPISNHLYFYWYRQILGQKVEFLVSFYNNEISEKSEIFDDQFSVERPDGSNFTLKIRSTKLEDSAMYFCASSDMGRREKLFFGSGTQLSVL.

The chain links TRBV7-9 to TRBJ2-4, with TRBD1 as a possible D gene (6 bases). Germline V gene lookup returns CDR1 SEHNR and CDR2 FQNEAQ (reference sequence). V lost 4 bases to trimming and J lost 1 base, with 8 bases between them. CDR3 length equals 14 residues. In nucleotides, the CDR3 is TGTGCCAGCAGCTCAGGGGCCGCCAAAAACATTCAGTACTTC. Protein sequence: CASSSGAAKNIQYF.

The rearrangement uses TRBV6-4 and TRBJ1-2; TRBD1 aligns across 10 bases. The germline gives CDR1 MRHNA, CDR2 SNTAGT. The CDR3 loop spans 13 amino acids. J was trimmed by 7 bases and V by 5 bases; bases with no gene match: 4. This CDR3 is CASSLDRGSGYTF. Here the CDR3 DNA reads TGTGCCAGCAGTCTGGACAGGGGGTCTGGCTACACCTTC.